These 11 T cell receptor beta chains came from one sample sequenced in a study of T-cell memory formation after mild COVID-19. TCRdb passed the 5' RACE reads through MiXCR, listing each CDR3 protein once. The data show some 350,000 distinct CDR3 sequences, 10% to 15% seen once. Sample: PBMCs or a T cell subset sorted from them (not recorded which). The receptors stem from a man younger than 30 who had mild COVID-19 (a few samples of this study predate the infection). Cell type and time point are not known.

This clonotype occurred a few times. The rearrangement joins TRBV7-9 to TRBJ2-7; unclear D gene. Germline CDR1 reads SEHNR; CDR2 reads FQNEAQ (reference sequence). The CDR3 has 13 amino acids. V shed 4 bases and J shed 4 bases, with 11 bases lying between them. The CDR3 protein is CASSCPLLYEQYV. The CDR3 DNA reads TGTGCCAGCAGCTGCCCTTTGCTTTACGAGCAGTACGTC.

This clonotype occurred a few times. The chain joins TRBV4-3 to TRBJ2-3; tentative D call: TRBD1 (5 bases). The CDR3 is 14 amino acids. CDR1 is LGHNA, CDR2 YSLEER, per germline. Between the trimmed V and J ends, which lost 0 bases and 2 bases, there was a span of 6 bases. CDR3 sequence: CASSQEGDTDTQYF. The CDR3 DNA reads TGCGCCAGCAGCCAAGAAGGGGACACAGATACGCAGTATTTT.

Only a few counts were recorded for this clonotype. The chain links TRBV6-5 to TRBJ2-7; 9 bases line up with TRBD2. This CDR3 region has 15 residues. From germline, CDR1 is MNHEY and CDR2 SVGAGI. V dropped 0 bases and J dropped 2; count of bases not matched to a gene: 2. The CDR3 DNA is TGTGCCAGCAGTTACTCGGCTAGCGGGGCCTACGAGCAGTACTTC. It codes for CASSYSASGAYEQYF.

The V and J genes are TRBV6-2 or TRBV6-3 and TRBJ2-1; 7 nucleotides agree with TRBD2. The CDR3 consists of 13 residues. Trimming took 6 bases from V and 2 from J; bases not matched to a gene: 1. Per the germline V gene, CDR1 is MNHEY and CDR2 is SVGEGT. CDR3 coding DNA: TGTGCCAGCAGAGCGGGGCCCTACAATGAGCAGTTCTTC. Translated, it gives CASRAGPYNEQFF.

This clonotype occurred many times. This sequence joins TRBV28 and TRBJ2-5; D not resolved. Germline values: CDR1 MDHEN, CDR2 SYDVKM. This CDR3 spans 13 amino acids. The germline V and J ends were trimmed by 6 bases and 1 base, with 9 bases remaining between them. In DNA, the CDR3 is TGTGCCAGCAGCCGTCCCCCCCAAGAGACCCAGTACTTC. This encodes CASSRPPQETQYF.

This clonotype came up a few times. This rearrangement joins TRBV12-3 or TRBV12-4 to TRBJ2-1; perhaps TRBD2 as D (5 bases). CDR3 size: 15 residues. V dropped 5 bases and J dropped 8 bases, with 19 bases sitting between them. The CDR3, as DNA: TGTGCCAGCAGTCCCGCCTTTACTAGTCCTGATGAGCAGTTCTTC. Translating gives CASSPAFTSPDEQFF.

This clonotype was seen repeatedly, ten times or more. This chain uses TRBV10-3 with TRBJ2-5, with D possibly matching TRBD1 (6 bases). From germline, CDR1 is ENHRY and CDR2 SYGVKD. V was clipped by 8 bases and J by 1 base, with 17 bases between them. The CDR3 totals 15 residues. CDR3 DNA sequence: TGTGCCATCGGGGCGACAGGACCTCCCCAAGAGACCCAGTACTTC. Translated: CAIGATGPPQETQYF.

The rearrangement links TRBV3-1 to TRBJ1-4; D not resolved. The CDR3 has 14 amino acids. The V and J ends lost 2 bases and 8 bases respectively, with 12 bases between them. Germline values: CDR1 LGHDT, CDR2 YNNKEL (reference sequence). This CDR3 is CASSQYQDGEKLFF. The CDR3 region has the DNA TGTGCCAGCAGCCAATACCAGGATGGCGAAAAACTGTTTTTT. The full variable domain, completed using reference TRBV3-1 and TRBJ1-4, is DTAVSQTPKYLVTQMGNDKSIKCEQNLGHDTMYWYKQDSKKFLKIMFSYNNKELIINETVPNRFSPKSPDKAHLNLHINSLELGDSAVYFCASSQYQDGEKLFFGSGTQLSVL.

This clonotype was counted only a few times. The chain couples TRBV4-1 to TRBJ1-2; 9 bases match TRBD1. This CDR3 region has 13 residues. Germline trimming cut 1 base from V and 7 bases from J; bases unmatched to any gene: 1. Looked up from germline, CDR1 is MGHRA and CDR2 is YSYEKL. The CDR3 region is CASSQGQGGGYTF. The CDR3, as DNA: TGCGCCAGCAGCCAAGGACAGGGGGGTGGCTACACCTTC.

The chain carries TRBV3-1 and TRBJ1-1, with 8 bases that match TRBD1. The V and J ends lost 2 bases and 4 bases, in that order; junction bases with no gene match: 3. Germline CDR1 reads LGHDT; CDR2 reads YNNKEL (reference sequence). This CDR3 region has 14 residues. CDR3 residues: CASSQWTGSTEAFF. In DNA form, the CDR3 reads TGTGCCAGCAGCCAATGGACAGGGTCCACTGAAGCTTTCTTT.

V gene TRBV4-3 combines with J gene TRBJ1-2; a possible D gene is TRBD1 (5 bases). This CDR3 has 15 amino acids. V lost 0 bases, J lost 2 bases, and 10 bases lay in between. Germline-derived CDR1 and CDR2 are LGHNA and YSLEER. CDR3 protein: CASSQDFAGNYGYTF. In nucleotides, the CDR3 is TGCGCCAGCAGCCAAGACTTCGCAGGGAACTATGGCTACACCTTC.